This entry describes one TCR beta chain. Trimming cost V 5 bases and J 6 bases; bases outside gene matches: 11. Germline V lookup: CDR1 GTSNPN, CDR2 SVGIG (reference sequence). The CDR3 runs to 14 residues. As handled by the study authors: Nucleated cell counts were estimated from reference gene primer amplification. Only in-frame clones appear in the TCRdb table, and some are missing; sequencing was by immunoSEQ multiplex PCR. V, J and clone size were drawn from that table, and D and trimming were deduced from the DNA. The sample shows some 64,000 clones, under 80% of them seen only once. The data are from a study of blood T cell repertoires in COVID-19. Background on the study: Sites in the United States, Italy and Spain provided acute and convalescent COVID-19 samples. Sources were T cells, B-cell-depleted T cells, or PBMCs; the material itself was cDNA or gDNA.

The chain combines TRBV30 with TRBJ2-3, with 7 bases aligning to TRBD2. This sequence was found in a human donor in a cohort sampled during active COVID-19. Specimen: peripheral blood. The CDR3 here is CAWGAGVIRDTQYF. The CDR3 nucleotides are TGTGCCTGGGGGGCGGGGGTGATCCGGGATACGCAGTATTTT.